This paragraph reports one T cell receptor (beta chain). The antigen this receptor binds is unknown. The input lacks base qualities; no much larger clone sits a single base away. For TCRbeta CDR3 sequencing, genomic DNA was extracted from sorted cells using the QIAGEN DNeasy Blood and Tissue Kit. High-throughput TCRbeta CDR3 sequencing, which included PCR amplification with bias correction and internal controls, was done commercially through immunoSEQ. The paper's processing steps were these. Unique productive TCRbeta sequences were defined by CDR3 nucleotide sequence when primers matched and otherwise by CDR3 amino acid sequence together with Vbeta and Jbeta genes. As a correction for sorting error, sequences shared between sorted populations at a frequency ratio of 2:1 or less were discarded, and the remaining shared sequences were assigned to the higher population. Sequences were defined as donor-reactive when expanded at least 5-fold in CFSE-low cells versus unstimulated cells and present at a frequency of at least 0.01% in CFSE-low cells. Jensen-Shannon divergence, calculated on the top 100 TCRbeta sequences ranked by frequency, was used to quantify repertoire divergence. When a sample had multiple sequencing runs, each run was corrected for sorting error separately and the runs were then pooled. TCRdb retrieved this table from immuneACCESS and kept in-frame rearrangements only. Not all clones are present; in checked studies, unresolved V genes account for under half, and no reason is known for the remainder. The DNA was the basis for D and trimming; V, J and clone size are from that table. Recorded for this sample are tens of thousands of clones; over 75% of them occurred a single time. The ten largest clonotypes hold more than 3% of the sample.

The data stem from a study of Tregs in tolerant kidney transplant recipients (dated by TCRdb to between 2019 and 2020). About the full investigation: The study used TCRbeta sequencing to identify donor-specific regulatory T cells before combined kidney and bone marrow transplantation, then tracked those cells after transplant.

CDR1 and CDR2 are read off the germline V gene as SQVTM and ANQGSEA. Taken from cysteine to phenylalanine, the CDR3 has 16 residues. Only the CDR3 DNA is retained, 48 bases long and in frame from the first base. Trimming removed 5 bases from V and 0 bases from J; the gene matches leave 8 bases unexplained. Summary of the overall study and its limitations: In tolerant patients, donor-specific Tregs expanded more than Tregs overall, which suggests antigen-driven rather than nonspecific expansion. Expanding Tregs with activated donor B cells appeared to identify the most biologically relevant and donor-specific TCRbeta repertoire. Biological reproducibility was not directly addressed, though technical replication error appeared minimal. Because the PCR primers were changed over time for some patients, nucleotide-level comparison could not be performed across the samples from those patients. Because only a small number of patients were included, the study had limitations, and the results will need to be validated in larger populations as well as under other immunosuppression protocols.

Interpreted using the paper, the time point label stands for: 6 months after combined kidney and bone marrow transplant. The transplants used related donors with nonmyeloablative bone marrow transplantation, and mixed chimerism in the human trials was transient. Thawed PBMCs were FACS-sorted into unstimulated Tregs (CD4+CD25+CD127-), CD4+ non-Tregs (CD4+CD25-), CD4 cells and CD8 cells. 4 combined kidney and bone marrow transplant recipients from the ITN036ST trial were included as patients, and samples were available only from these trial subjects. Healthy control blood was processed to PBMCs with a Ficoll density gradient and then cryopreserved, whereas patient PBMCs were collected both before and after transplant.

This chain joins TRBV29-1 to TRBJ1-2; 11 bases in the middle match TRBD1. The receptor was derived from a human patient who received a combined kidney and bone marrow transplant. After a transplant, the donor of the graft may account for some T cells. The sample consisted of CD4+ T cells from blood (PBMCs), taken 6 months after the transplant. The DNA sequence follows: TGCAGCGTTCCCGGGACAGGGGGACTACCTAACTATGGCTACACCTTC. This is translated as CSVPGTGGLPNYGYTF.